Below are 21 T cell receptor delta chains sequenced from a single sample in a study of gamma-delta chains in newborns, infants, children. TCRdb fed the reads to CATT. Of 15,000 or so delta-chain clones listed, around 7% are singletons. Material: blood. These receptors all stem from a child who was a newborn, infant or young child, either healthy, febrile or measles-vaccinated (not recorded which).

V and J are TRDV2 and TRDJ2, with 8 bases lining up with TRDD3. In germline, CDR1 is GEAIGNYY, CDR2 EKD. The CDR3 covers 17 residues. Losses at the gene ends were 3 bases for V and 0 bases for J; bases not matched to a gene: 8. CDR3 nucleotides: TGTGCCTGTGACGTACTGGGGGTTCCCTCTTTGACAGCACAACTCTTCTTT. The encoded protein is CACDVLGVPSLTAQLFF.

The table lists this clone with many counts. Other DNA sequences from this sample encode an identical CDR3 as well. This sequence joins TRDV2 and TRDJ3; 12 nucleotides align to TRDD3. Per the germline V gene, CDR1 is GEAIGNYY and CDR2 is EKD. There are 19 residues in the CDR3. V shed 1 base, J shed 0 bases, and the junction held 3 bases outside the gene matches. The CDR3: CACDTAGGYASWDTRQMFF. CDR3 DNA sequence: TGTGCCTGTGACACGGCTGGGGGATACGCCTCCTGGGACACCCGACAGATGTTTTTC.

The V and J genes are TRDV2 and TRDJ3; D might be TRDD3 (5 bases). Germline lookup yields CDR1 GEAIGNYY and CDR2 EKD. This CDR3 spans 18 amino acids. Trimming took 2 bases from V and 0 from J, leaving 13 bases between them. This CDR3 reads CACDKAGSSSWDTRQMFF. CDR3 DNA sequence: TGTGCCTGTGACAAGGCGGGATCGAGCTCCTGGGACACCCGACAGATGTTTTTC.

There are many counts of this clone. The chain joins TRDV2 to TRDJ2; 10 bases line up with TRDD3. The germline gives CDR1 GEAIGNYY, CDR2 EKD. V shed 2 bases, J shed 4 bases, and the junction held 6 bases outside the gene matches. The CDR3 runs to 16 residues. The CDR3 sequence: CACDMLGDSKTAQLFF. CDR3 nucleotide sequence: TGTGCCTGTGACATGCTGGGGGATAGTAAGACAGCACAACTCTTCTTT.

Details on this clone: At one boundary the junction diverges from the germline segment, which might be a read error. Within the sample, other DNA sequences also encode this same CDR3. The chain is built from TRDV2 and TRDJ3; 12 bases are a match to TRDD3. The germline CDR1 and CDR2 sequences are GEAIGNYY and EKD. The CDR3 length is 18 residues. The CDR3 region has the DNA TGTGCCTGTGACAAAGTACTGGGGGATACTTGGGACACCCGGCAGATGTTTTTC. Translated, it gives CACDKVLGDTWDTRQMFF.

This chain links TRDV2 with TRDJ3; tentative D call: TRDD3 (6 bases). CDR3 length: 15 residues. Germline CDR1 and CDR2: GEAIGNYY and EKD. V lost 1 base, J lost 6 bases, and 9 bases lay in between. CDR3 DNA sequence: TGTGCCTGTGACACGGGGGAACTGGACACCCGACAGATGTTTTTC. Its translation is CACDTGELDTRQMFF.

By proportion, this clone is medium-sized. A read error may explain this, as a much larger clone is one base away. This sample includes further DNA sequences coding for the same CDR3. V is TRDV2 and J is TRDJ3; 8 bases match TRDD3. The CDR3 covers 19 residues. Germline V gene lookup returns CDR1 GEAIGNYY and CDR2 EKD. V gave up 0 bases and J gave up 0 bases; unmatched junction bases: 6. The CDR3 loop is CACDTVLGVSSWDTRQMFF. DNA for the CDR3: TGTGCCTGTGACACCGTACTGGGGGTTAGCTCCTGGGACACCCGACAGATGTTTTTC.

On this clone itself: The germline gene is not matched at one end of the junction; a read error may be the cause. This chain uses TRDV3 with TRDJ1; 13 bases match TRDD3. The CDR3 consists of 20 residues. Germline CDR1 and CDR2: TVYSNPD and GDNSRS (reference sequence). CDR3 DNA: TGTGCCTTCTCTACCGACCGGGACGTTTACTGGGGGATACGCACCGATACACTCATCTTT. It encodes CAFSTDRDVYWGIRTDTLIF.

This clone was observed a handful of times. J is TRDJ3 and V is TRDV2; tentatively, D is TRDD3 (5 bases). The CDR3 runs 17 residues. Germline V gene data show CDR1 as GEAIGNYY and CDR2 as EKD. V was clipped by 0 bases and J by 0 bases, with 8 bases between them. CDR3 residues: CACDTLWGSWDTRQMFF. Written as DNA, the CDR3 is TGTGCCTGTGACACCTTATGGGGCTCCTGGGACACCCGACAGATGTTTTTC.

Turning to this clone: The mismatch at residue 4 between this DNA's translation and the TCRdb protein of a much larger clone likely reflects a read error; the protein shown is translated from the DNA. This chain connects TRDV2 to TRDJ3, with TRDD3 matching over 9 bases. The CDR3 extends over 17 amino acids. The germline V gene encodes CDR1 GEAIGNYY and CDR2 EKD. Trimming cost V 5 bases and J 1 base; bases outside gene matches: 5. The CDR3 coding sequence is TGTGCCTGTGTCAGTACTGGGGGATCCTGGGACACCCGACAGATGTTTTTC. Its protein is CACVSTGGSWDTRQMFF.

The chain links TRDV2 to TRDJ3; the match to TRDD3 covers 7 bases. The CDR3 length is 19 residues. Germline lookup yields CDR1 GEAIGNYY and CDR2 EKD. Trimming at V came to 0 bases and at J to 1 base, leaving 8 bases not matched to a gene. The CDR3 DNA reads TGTGCCTGTGACACCTGGGGGACACAAGGGTCCTGGGACACCCGACAGATGTTTTTC. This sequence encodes CACDTWGTQGSWDTRQMFF.

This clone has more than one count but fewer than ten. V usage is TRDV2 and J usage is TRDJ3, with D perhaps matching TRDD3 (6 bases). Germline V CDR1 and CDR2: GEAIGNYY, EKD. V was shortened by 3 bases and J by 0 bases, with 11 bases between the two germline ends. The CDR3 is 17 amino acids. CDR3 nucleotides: TGTGCCTGTGACCCTACTGGGTTCTCCTGGGACACCCGACAGATGTTTTTC. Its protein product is CACDPTGFSWDTRQMFF.

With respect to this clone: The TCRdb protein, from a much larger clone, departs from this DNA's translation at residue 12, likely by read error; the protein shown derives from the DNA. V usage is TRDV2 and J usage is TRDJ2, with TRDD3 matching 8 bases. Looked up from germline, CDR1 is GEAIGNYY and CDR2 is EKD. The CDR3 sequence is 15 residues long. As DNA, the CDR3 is TGTGCCTGTGATTCTTTACTGGGGGTGACAGCACGACTCTTCTTT. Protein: CACDSLLGVTARLFF.

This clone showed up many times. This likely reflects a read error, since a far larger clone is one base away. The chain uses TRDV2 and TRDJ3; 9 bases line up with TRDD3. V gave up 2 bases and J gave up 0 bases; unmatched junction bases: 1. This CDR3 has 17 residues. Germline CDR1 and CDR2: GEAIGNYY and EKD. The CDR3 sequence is CACDNWGNSWDTRQMFF. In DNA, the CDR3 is TGTGCCTGTGACAACTGGGGGAACTCCTGGGACACCCGACAGATGTTTTTC.

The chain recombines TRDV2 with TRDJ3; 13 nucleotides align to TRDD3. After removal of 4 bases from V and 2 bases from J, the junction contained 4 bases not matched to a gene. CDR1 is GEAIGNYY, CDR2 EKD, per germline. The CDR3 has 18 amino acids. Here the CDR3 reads CACDYWGIRAWDTRQMFF. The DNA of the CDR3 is TGTGCCTGTGATTACTGGGGGATACGCGCCTGGGACACCCGACAGATGTTTTTC.

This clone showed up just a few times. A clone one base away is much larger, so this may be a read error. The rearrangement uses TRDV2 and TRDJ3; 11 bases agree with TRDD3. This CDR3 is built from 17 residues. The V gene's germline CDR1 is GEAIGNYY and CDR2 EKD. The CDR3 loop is CSCDTWGIPWDTRQMFF. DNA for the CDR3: TGTTCCTGTGACACCTGGGGGATACCCTGGGACACCCGACAGATGTTTTTC.

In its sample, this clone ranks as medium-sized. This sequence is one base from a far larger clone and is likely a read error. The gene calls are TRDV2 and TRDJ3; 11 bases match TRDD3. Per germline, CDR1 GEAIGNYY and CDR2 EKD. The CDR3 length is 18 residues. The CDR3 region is CACGTVLGDTWDTRQMFF. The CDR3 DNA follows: TGTGCCTGTGGCACCGTACTGGGGGATACCTGGGACACCCGACAGATGTTTTTC.

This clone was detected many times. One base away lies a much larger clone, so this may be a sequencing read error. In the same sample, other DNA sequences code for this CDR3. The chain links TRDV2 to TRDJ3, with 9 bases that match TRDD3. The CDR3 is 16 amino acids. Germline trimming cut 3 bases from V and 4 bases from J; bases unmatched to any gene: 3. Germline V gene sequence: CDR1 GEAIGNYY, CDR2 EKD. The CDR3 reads CACDVLGEWDTRQMFF. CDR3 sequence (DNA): TGTGCCTGTGACGTACTGGGGGAATGGGACACCCGACAGATGTTTTTC.

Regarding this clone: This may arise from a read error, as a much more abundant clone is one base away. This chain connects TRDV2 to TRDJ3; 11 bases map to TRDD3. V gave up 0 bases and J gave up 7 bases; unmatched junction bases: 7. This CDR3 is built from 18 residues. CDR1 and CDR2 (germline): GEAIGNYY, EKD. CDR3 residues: CACDTVLGDICDTRQMFF. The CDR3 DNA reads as TGTGCCTGTGACACCGTACTGGGGGATATTTGTGACACCCGACAGATGTTTTTC.

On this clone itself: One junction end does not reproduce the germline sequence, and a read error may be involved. CDR3 nucleotide sequence: TGTGCCTGTGACACCGTGGATACTGGGGGACCGCAAAGCCCCTGGGTCACCCGACAGATGTTTTTC. Protein product: CACDTVDTGGPQSPWVTRQMFF. This chain joins TRDV2 and TRDJ3, with 9 bases lining up with TRDD3. In germline, CDR1 is GEAIGNYY, CDR2 EKD. This CDR3 contains 22 residues.

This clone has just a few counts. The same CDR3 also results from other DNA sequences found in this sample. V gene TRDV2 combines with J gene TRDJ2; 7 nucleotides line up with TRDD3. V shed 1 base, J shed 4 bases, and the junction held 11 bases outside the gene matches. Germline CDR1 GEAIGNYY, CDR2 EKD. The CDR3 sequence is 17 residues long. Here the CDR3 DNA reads TGTGCCTGTGACACGGTGGTGGGATACAATTCGACAGCACAACTCTTCTTT. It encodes CACDTVVGYNSTAQLFF.